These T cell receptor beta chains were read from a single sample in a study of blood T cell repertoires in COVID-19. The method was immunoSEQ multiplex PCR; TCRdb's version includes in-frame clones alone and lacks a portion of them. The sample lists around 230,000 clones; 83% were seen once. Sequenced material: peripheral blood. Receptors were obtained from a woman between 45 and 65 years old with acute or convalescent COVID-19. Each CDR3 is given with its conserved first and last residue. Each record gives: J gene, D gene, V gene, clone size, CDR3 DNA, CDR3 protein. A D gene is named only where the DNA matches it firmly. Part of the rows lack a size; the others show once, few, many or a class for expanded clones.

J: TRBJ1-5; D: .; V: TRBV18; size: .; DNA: TGTGCCAGCTCACGGGCCAGAGATCAGCCCCAGCATTTT; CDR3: CASSRARDQPQHF
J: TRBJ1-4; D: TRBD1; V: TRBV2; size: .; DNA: TGTGCCAGCAGACCGGGACAGGGTGAAAAACTGTTTTTT; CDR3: CASRPGQGEKLFF
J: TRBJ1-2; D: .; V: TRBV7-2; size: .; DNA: TGTGCCAGCAGCTTATCTTCAGGGTCCAATGGCTACACCTTC; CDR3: CASSLSSGSNGYTF
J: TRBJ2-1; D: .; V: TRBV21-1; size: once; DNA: TGTGCCAGTCCGGGACTAGCGGGAGGTTGGTACAATGAGCAGTTCTTC; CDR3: CASPGLAGGWYNEQFF
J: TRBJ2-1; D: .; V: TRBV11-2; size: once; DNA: TGTGCCAGCAGCTTAGATCCATGGACAGTTACCTACAATGAGCAGTTCTTC; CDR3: CASSLDPWTVTYNEQFF
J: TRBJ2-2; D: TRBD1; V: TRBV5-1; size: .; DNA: TGCGCCAGCAGCAGGTGGGGACAGGGCAACGCCGGGGAGCTGTTTTTT; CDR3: CASSRWGQGNAGELFF
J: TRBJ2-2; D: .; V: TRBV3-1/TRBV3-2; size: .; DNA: TGTGCCAGCAGCCCCTACCCCGACACCGGGGAGCTGTTTTTT; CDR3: CASSPYPDTGELFF
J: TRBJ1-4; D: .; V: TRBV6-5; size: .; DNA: TGTGCCAGCAGTTCAGGGGCGGTTTCAGAAAAACTGTTTTTT; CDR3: CASSSGAVSEKLFF
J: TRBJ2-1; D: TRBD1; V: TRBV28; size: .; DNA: TGTGCCAGCAGTCTGGGACAGCACAATGAGCAGTTCTTC; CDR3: CASSLGQHNEQFF
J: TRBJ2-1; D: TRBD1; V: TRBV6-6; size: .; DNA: TGTGCCAGCAGTCCCGACAGGGGGCTTCACAATGAGCAGTTCTTC; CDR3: CASSPDRGLHNEQFF
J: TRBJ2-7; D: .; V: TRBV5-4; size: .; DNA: TGTGCCAGCAGCTCCGGGGGACTCGATTCCTACGAGCAGTACTTC; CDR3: CASSSGGLDSYEQYF
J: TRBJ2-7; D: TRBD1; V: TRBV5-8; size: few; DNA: TGTGCCAGCAGCTTGGCCAGGGACAGACCTTTCTACGAGCAGTACTTC; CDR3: CASSLARDRPFYEQYF
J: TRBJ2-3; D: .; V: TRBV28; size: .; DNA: TGTGCCAGCAGTTGGACTAGCACAGATACGCAGTATTTT; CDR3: CASSWTSTDTQYF
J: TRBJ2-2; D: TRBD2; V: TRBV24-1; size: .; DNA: TGTGCCACCAGGGATACTAGCGGGAACACCGGGGAGCTGTTTTTT; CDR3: CATRDTSGNTGELFF
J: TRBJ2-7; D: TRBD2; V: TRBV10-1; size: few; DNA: TGCGCCAGCAGTGGACTAGCGGGCCCCTACGAGCAGTACTTC; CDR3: CASSGLAGPYEQYF
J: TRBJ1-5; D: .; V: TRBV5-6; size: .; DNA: TGTGCCAGCAGCCTGGGGGGGGATCAGCCCCAGCATTTT; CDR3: CASSLGGDQPQHF
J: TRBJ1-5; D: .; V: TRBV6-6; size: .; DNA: TGTGCCAGCAGCACCGGGGGGGAAGGTCAGCCCCAGCATTTT; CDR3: CASSTGGEGQPQHF
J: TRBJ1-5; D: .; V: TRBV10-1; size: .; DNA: TGCGCCAGCCCTAAAGACAGACGCCATCGGTATAGCAATCAGCCCCAGCATTTT; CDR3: CASPKDRRHRYSNQPQHF
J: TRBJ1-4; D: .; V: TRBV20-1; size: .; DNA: TGCAGTGCTAACAACAGGGAAAAACTGTTTTTT; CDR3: CSANNREKLFF
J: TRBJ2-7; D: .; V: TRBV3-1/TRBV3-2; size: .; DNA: TGTGCCAGCAGCCAGAGAATATACGAGCAGTACTTC; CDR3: CASSQRIYEQYF
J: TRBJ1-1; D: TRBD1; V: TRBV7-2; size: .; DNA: TGTGCCAGCAGCTCCGGACAGGTAAACACTGAAGCTTTCTTT; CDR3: CASSSGQVNTEAFF
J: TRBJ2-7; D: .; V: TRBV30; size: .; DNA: TGTGCCTGGAGTCCAGATGCGGCCTACGAGCAGTACTTC; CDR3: CAWSPDAAYEQYF
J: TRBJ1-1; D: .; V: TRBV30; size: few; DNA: TGTGCCTCAACCCCTGACAGTAACACTGAAGCTTTCTTT; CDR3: CASTPDSNTEAFF
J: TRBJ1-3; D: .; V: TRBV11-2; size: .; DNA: TGTGCCAGCAGCTCCGACAGGAGAGGTGGAAACACCATATATTTT; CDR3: CASSSDRRGGNTIYF
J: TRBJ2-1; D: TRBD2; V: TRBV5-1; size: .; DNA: TGCGCCAGCAGCTTGTTTTCCGGGACTAGCGACTACAATGAGCAGTTCTTC; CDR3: CASSLFSGTSDYNEQFF
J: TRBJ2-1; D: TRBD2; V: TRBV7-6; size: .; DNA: TGTGCCAGCAGCTTAGCGACTAGCGGGATCGGGGATGAGCAGTTCTTC; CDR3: CASSLATSGIGDEQFF
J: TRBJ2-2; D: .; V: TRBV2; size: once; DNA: TGTGCCAGCAGACGGGACAAGAACACCGGGGAGCTGTTTTTT; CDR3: CASRRDKNTGELFF
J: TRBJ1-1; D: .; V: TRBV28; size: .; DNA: TGTGCCAGCAGTTTAAATAGCGGCACGGCTGAAGCTTTCTTT; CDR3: CASSLNSGTAEAFF
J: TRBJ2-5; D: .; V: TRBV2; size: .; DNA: TGTGCCAGCAGTGGAAGAGTTGAGACCCAGTACTTC; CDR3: CASSGRVETQYF
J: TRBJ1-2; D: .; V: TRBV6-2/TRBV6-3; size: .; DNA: TGTGCCAGCAGTTACCGACAGAGGTCCGGTGGCTACACCTTC; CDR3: CASSYRQRSGGYTF
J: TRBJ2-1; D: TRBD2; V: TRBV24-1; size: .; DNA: TGTGCCACCAGTGATTCAGGAAAAGCGGGAGGGGACTACAATGAGCAGTTCTTC; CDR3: CATSDSGKAGGDYNEQFF
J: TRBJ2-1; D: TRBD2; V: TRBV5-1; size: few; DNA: TGCGCCAGCAGCTCGGGACTAGCGGGCTACAATGAGCAGTTCTTC; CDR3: CASSSGLAGYNEQFF
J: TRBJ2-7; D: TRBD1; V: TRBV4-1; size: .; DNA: TGCGCCAGCAGCCAAGGGACAGGGATCCCCTACGAGCAGTACTTC; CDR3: CASSQGTGIPYEQYF
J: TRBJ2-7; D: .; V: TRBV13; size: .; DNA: TGTGCCAGCAGCTTAGGCCGAGACAGATGGGAGCAGTACTTC; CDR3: CASSLGRDRWEQYF
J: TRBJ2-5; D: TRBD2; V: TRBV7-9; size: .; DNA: TGTGCCAGCAGCTTAATGACGAGGGGTCTAGCGGGATTCGAGACCCAGTACTTC; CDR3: CASSLMTRGLAGFETQYF
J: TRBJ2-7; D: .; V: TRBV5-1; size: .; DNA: TGCGCCAGCAGCTTGGGGTTTGGGACTGGATCCCAGCAGTACTTC; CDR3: CASSLGFGTGSQQYF
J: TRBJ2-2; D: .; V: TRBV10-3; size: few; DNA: TGTGCCATCAAGTCAGAACCGTACGGGGAGCTGTTTTTT; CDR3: CAIKSEPYGELFF
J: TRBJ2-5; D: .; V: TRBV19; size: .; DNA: TGTGCCAGTATGGGGGGGCGGGTGAGCGGGATGGAGACCCAGTACTTC; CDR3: CASMGGRVSGMETQYF
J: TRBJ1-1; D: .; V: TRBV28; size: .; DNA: TGTGCCAGCAGAGTAGGGGCGCGGGGGGACACTGAAGCTTTCTTT; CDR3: CASRVGARGDTEAFF
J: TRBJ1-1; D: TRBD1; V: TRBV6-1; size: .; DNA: TGTGCCAGCAGTGGACTCACAGGGGCTTGGAACACTGAAGCTTTCTTT; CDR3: CASSGLTGAWNTEAFF
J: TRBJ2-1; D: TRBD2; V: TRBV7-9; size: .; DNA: TGTGCCAGCAGCTCGGGACTAGCGAAGAATGAGCAGTTCTTC; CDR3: CASSSGLAKNEQFF
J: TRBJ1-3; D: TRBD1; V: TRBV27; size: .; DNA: TGTGCCAGCAGTTTGGACAGGGGAAACACCATATATTTT; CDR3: CASSLDRGNTIYF
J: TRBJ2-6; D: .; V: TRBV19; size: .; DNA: TGTGCCAGTAGACCTCAACAGGGTTTAGAGTCTGGGGCCAACGTCCTGACTTTC; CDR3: CASRPQQGLESGANVLTF
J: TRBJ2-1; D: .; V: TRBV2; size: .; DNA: TGTGCCAGCAGCGACCCCCGGGACAATGAGCAGTTCTTC; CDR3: CASSDPRDNEQFF
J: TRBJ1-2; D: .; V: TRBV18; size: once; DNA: TGTGCCAGCTCACCACGGACAGATGATGGCTACACCTTC; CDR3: CASSPRTDDGYTF
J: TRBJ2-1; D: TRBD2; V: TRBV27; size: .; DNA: TGTGCCAGCAGTCCACTAGCGGGAGTTGGGGTGTTCTTC; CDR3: CASSPLAGVGVFF
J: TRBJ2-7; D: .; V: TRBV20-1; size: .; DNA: TGCAGTGCCGCAGGGAATAGGGAGCAGTACTTC; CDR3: CSAAGNREQYF
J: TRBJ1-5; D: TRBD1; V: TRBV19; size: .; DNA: TGTGCCAGTAGTAAAGGGGACAGGGATGATCAGCCCCAGCATTTT; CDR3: CASSKGDRDDQPQHF
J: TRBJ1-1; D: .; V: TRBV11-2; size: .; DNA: TGTGCCAGCAGCTTACAGAACACTGAAGCTTTCTTT; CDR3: CASSLQNTEAFF
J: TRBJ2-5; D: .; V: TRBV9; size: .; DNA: TGTGCCAGCAGCGCGTGGGGCAGTCAAGAGACCCAGTACTTC; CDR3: CASSAWGSQETQYF
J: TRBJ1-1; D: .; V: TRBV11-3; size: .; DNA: TGTGCCAGCAGCCCTGGACCCTCAAAGGGGAATGCTTTCTTT; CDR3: CASSPGPSKGNAFF
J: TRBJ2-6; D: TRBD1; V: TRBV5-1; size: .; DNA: TGCGCCAGCAGCTGGACCGGGACAGTTGACGTCCTGACTTTC; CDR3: CASSWTGTVDVLTF
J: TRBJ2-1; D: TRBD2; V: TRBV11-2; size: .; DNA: TGTGCCAGCAGTCCTAGCGGGAGTAGAAAACGATACAATGAGCAGTTCTTC; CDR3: CASSPSGSRKRYNEQFF
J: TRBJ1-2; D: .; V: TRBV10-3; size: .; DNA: TGTGCCATCAGTGAAGGGGGAATGGATGGCTACACCTTC; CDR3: CAISEGGMDGYTF
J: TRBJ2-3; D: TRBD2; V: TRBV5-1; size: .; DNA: TGCGCCAGCAGCTTAGGGACTAGCGGGAGGGCCGAGGGTACGCAGTATTTT; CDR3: CASSLGTSGRAEGTQYF
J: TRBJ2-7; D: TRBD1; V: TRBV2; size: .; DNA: TGTGCCAGCAGGGAGGACAGGGGGAGCCACGAGCAGTACTTC; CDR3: CASREDRGSHEQYF
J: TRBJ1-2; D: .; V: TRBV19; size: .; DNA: TGTGCCAGTAGTACCCAACCAGTGGGGGCGGTTAACTATGGCTACACCTTC; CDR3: CASSTQPVGAVNYGYTF
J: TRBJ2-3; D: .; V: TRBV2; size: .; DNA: TGTGCCAGCAGCCTCACAGATACGCAGTATTTT; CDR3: CASSLTDTQYF
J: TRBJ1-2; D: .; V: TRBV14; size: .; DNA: TGTGCCAGCAGCCAAGGAATCAGGGAACTAATACGCGGCTACACCTTC; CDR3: CASSQGIRELIRGYTF